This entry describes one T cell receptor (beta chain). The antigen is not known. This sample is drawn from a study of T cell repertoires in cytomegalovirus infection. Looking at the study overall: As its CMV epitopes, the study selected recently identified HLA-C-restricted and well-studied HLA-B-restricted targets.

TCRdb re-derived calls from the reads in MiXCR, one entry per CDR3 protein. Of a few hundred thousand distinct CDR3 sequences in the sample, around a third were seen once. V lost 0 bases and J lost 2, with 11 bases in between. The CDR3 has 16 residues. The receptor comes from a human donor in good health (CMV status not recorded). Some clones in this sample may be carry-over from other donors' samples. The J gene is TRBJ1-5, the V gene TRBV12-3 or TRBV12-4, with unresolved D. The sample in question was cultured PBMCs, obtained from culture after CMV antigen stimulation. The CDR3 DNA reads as TGTGCCAGCAGTTTAGCGGCAGGATTCGGCAATCAGCCCCAGCATTTT. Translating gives CASSLAAGFGNQPQHF.